Listed below are T cell receptor beta chains from one sample, sequenced in a study of cytomegalovirus exposure and HLA in healthy donors. This table comes from immunoSEQ multiplex PCR, and its TCRdb copy is limited to in-frame clones, with some not included. The table has about 70,000 clones, approximately 95% seen once. The sequencing sample was made of PBMCs. The receptors come from a man between 18 and 29 years old in good health and CMV-seropositive. Each CDR3 is given with its conserved first and last residue. The order of the fields is CDR3 protein, CDR3 DNA, D gene, J gene, clone size, V gene. The D gene is left open where the match is weak. Clone size is shown for a subset of rows, as once, few, many or a class of expanded clone.

CDR3: CASSLGTEYNEQFF
DNA: TGCGCCAGCAGCTTGGGGACAGAGTACAATGAGCAGTTCTTC
D: -
J: TRBJ2-1
size: few
V: TRBV5-1

CDR3: CASSLSIRGTPGAYEQYF
DNA: TGTGCCAGCAGTTTATCGATCCGTGGGACCCCGGGAGCCTACGAGCAGTACTTC
D: -
J: TRBJ2-7
size: -
V: TRBV27

CDR3: CASSLVSRDRGSYEQYF
DNA: TGTGCCAGCAGTTTAGTTTCCCGGGACAGGGGATCCTACGAGCAGTACTTC
D: TRBD1
J: TRBJ2-7
size: -
V: TRBV28

CDR3: CASSVGQDSYEQYF
DNA: TGTGCCAGCAGCGTCGGACAAGACTCCTACGAGCAGTACTTC
D: -
J: TRBJ2-7
size: -
V: TRBV9

CDR3: CASSQDSGRRVNEQFF
DNA: TGCGCCAGCAGCCAAGATAGCGGGAGGCGGGTCAATGAGCAGTTCTTC
D: TRBD2
J: TRBJ2-1
size: -
V: TRBV4-1

CDR3: CASSSPGVVNEQFF
DNA: TGTGCCAGCAGTTCTCCGGGAGTTGTAAATGAGCAGTTCTTC
D: -
J: TRBJ2-1
size: -
V: TRBV28

CDR3: CASSLTSGRGYEQYF
DNA: TGTGCCAGTAGCCTGACTAGCGGGAGAGGATACGAGCAGTACTTC
D: TRBD2
J: TRBJ2-7
size: -
V: TRBV19

CDR3: CASSQAWTGIGELFF
DNA: TGCGCCAGCAGCCAAGCGTGGACAGGGATCGGGGAGCTGTTTTTT
D: TRBD1
J: TRBJ2-2
size: once
V: TRBV4-1

CDR3: CASSLMQGVGGTEAFF
DNA: TGTGCCAGCAGCTTGATGCAGGGGGTGGGTGGCACTGAAGCTTTCTTT
D: TRBD1
J: TRBJ1-1
size: -
V: TRBV5-4

CDR3: CASSILNQPQHF
DNA: TGTGCCAGCAGCATTCTTAATCAGCCCCAGCATTTT
D: -
J: TRBJ1-5
size: -
V: TRBV5-6

CDR3: CASSPEKRAGTTYEQYF
DNA: TGTGCCAGCTCACCTGAAAAGAGGGCGGGAACCACCTACGAGCAGTACTTC
D: -
J: TRBJ2-7
size: -
V: TRBV18

CDR3: CASSTGPHGYTF
DNA: TGTGCCAGCAGCACAGGCCCCCATGGCTACACCTTC
D: -
J: TRBJ1-2
size: -
V: TRBV7-9

CDR3: CASSSPGAGTGFNEQFF
DNA: TGTGCCAGCAGTTCCCCTGGCGCCGGGACAGGGTTCAATGAGCAGTTCTTC
D: TRBD1
J: TRBJ2-1
size: -
V: TRBV28

CDR3: CAWSAGGLLREQYF
DNA: TGTGCCTGGTCCGCGGGAGGGCTCCTACGGGAGCAGTACTTC
D: TRBD2
J: TRBJ2-7
size: -
V: TRBV30

CDR3: CASSFVSGSSYNEQFF
DNA: TGCGCCAGCAGCTTCGTTAGCGGCAGCTCCTACAATGAGCAGTTCTTC
D: -
J: TRBJ2-1
size: -
V: TRBV5-1

CDR3: CASSPRVFQGEKLFF
DNA: TGTGCCAGCAGCCCCAGGGTCTTCCAAGGGGAAAAACTGTTTTTT
D: -
J: TRBJ1-4
size: -
V: TRBV14

CDR3: CAISTSGPYNEQFF
DNA: TGTGCCATCAGTACTAGCGGGCCCTACAATGAGCAGTTCTTC
D: TRBD2
J: TRBJ2-1
size: -
V: TRBV10-3

CDR3: CASSAGLAGTYNEQFF
DNA: TGTGCCAGCAGCGCCGGACTAGCGGGGACCTACAATGAGCAGTTCTTC
D: TRBD2
J: TRBJ2-1
size: -
V: TRBV9

CDR3: CASSDLTDMTNYGYTF
DNA: TGTGCCAGCAGTGATCTAACGGACATGACGAACTATGGCTACACCTTC
D: -
J: TRBJ1-2
size: -
V: TRBV6-1

CDR3: CASSLAGQDYSNQPQHF
DNA: TGTGCCAGCAGTTTGGCTGGCCAGGATTATAGCAATCAGCCCCAGCATTTT
D: -
J: TRBJ1-5
size: -
V: TRBV28

CDR3: CASSSTAGGNTIYF
DNA: TGTGCCAGCAGTTCCACGGCGGGTGGAAACACCATATATTTT
D: -
J: TRBJ1-3
size: once
V: TRBV6-5

CDR3: CALGSGPYEQYF
DNA: TGTGCCCTGGGAAGCGGGCCATACGAGCAGTACTTC
D: -
J: TRBJ2-7
size: -
V: TRBV28

CDR3: CASRHGTSGEETQYF
DNA: TGTGCCAGCAGACACGGGACTAGCGGGGAAGAGACCCAGTACTTC
D: TRBD2
J: TRBJ2-5
size: once
V: TRBV7-8

CDR3: CASGLIGATEAFF
DNA: TGTGCTAGTGGTTTGATAGGGGCCACTGAAGCTTTCTTT
D: -
J: TRBJ1-1
size: -
V: TRBV12-5

CDR3: CASSFLHVEEKYF
DNA: TGTGCCAGCAGCTTCCTCCATGTGGAGGAAAAGTACTTC
D: -
J: TRBJ2-7
size: -
V: TRBV11-2

CDR3: CASSLINRGNTGELFF
DNA: TGTGCCAGCAGCCTTATAAACAGGGGGAACACCGGGGAGCTGTTTTTT
D: TRBD1
J: TRBJ2-2
size: -
V: TRBV5-4

CDR3: CASSRQGRSYEQYF
DNA: TGTGCCAGTAGTCGACAGGGGCGCTCCTACGAGCAGTACTTC
D: TRBD1
J: TRBJ2-7
size: -
V: TRBV19

CDR3: CATSQGSNQPQHF
DNA: TGTGCCACCTCTCAGGGATCCAATCAGCCCCAGCATTTT
D: -
J: TRBJ1-5
size: -
V: TRBV5-4

CDR3: CASSKVGDRGPCEQYF
DNA: TGTGCCAGCAGCAAAGTGGGGGACAGGGGGCCGTGCGAGCAGTACTTC
D: -
J: TRBJ2-7
size: -
V: TRBV21-1

CDR3: CASSVEASGNTIYF
DNA: TGTGCCAGCAGCGTAGAAGCCTCTGGAAACACCATATATTTT
D: -
J: TRBJ1-3
size: -
V: TRBV9

CDR3: CASSPGEYGYTF
DNA: TGTGCCAGTAGTCCAGGGGAATATGGCTACACCTTC
D: -
J: TRBJ1-2
size: -
V: TRBV19

CDR3: CAISETPGGRNYGYTF
DNA: TGTGCCATCAGTGAGACCCCAGGGGGTAGGAACTATGGCTACACCTTC
D: TRBD1
J: TRBJ1-2
size: -
V: TRBV10-3

CDR3: CASKEGLGTDTQYF
DNA: TGTGCCAGCAAAGAGGGACTAGGCACAGATACGCAGTATTTT
D: TRBD2
J: TRBJ2-3
size: -
V: TRBV6-5

CDR3: CASSDRAPGGYTF
DNA: TGTGCCAGCAGCGACCGAGCGCCGGGTGGCTACACCTTC
D: -
J: TRBJ1-2
size: -
V: TRBV5-4

CDR3: CASSPRGEGGYYEQYF
DNA: TGCGCCAGCAGCCCCCGGGGCGAAGGGGGTTACTACGAGCAGTACTTC
D: -
J: TRBJ2-7
size: -
V: TRBV5-1

CDR3: CASSDRGFTYNEQFF
DNA: TGCGCCAGCAGTGACAGGGGCTTCACCTACAATGAGCAGTTCTTC
D: -
J: TRBJ2-1
size: -
V: TRBV10-1

CDR3: CASSTTGLTYGYTF
DNA: TGTGCCAGCAGCACGACAGGCTTAACCTATGGCTACACCTTC
D: -
J: TRBJ1-2
size: -
V: TRBV7-2

CDR3: CASNPWGRRGYTF
DNA: TGTGCCAGCAACCCTTGGGGTCGGAGGGGCTACACCTTC
D: -
J: TRBJ1-2
size: -
V: TRBV6-1

CDR3: CASSFSLGLAGATGYEQYF
DNA: TGTGCCAGCAGCTTTTCCTTGGGACTAGCGGGAGCAACCGGGTACGAGCAGTACTTC
D: TRBD2
J: TRBJ2-7
size: -
V: TRBV7-8

CDR3: CAIRATGELNEQFF
DNA: TGTGCCATCAGGGCGACAGGGGAACTCAATGAGCAGTTCTTC
D: TRBD1
J: TRBJ2-1
size: -
V: TRBV10-3

CDR3: CAISEGSGNYGYTF
DNA: TGTGCCATCAGTGAGGGGTCAGGCAACTATGGCTACACCTTC
D: -
J: TRBJ1-2
size: -
V: TRBV10-3

CDR3: CALYREVGNTIYF
DNA: TGTGCCTTATACAGGGAAGTGGGAAACACCATATATTTT
D: -
J: TRBJ1-3
size: once
V: TRBV30

CDR3: CASSTGTSGSVDTQYF
DNA: TGCGCCAGCAGCACAGGGACTAGCGGGAGTGTCGATACGCAGTATTTT
D: TRBD2
J: TRBJ2-3
size: -
V: TRBV5-1

CDR3: CASSSGTGLYEQYF
DNA: TGTGCCAGCAGTTCCGGGACAGGGTTATACGAGCAGTACTTC
D: TRBD1
J: TRBJ2-7
size: -
V: TRBV28

CDR3: CASSDPALSDTQYF
DNA: TGTGCCAGCAGTGACCCTGCCCTAAGCGATACGCAGTATTTT
D: -
J: TRBJ2-3
size: -
V: TRBV6-4

CDR3: CASSLGNSPGELFF
DNA: TGCGCCAGCAGCTTGGGTAATAGCCCTGGGGAGCTGTTTTTT
D: -
J: TRBJ2-2
size: -
V: TRBV5-1

CDR3: CASSPRTGQETQYF
DNA: TGTGCCAGTAGTCCCCGTACGGGGCAAGAGACCCAGTACTTC
D: -
J: TRBJ2-5
size: -
V: TRBV19

CDR3: CASTLGGTSGSYEQYF
DNA: TGTGCCAGCACCCTAGGAGGGACTAGCGGGAGCTACGAGCAGTACTTC
D: TRBD2
J: TRBJ2-7
size: once
V: TRBV27

CDR3: CASSAVDRGDGYTF
DNA: TGTGCCAGTAGTGCCGTAGACAGGGGAGATGGCTACACCTTC
D: TRBD1
J: TRBJ1-2
size: -
V: TRBV19

CDR3: CASSLVGFSQGGSGNEQFF
DNA: TGCGCCAGCAGCTTGGTCGGGTTTTCACAAGGGGGTTCGGGTAATGAGCAGTTCTTC
D: -
J: TRBJ2-1
size: -
V: TRBV5-1